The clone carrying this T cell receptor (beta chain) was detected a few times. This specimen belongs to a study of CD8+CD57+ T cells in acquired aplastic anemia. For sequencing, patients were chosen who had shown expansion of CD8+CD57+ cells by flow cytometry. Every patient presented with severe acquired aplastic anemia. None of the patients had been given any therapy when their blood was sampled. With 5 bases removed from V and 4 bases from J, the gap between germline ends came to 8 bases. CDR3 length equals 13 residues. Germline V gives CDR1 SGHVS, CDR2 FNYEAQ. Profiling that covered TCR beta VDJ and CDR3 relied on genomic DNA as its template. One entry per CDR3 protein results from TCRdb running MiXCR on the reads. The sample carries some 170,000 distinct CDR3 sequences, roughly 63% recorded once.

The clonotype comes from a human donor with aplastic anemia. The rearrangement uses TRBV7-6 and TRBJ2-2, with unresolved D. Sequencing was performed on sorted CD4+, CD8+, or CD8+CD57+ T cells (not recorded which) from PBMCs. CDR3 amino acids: CASSPSPTGELFF. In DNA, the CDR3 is TGTGCCAGCAGCCCGAGTCCCACCGGGGAGCTGTTTTTT.